The entry below describes one T cell receptor (beta chain). Antigen: not known. This entry is derived from a study of cytomegalovirus exposure and HLA in healthy donors. Study-wide results and limits: A later analysis, which compared TCR beta chains of equal frequency, found the HLA-associated ones more clonally expanded. A prior analysis recorded that most TCR beta V segments were productive about 90% or about 30% of the time.

The germline V gene has CDR1 MDHEN and CDR2 SYDVKM. This CDR3 is 13 amino acids long. V lost 5 bases and J 4 bases, leaving 11 bases between the germline ends. This PCR relied on a set of 60 Vbeta primers and 13 Jbeta primers. Assay used: immunoSEQ multiplex PCR; TCRdb lists only in-frame clones, some missing. Counted here are about 100,000 clones, around 86% occurring once; the ten biggest clones make up approximately 4%. Sequencing was performed on PBMCs. This TCR derives from a woman in her 70s in good health and CMV-seropositive. The chain recombines TRBV28 with TRBJ1-1, with D perhaps TRBD1 (6 bases). The DNA for the CDR3 is TGTGCCAGCAGTCTATTACAGGGCACTGAAGCTTTCTTT. This encodes CASSLLQGTEAFF.